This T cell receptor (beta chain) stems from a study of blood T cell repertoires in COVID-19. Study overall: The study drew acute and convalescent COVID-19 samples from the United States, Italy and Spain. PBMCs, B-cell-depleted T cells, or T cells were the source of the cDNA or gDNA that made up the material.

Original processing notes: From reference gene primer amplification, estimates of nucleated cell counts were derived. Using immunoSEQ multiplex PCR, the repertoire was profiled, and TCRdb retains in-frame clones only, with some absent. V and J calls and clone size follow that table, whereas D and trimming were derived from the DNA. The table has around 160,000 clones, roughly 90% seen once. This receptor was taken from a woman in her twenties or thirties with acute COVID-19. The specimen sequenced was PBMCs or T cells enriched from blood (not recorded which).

The CDR3 spells CASSLSWGDDSDSPLHF. The CDR3 nucleotides are TGTGCCAGCAGTTTATCTTGGGGGGATGATTCGGACTCACCCCTCCACTTT. V and J are TRBV27 and TRBJ1-6, with a tentative D call TRBD1 (5 bases). This CDR3 comprises 17 residues. The V gene's germline CDR1 is MNHEY and CDR2 SMNVEV (reference sequence). V dropped 0 bases and J dropped 10 bases, with 19 bases sitting between them.